These T cell receptor beta chains were read from a single sample in a study of cytomegalovirus exposure and HLA in healthy donors. Generated by immunoSEQ multiplex PCR, the TCRdb table keeps only in-frame clones and is missing some. The sample holds around 140,000 clones; around four fifths are singletons and the top ten take around 2%. The specimen was PBMCs. The receptor source for this set is a woman in her 40s in good health and CMV-seronegative. Both conserved end residues are part of each CDR3. Each record gives: V gene, clone size, J gene, D gene, CDR3 DNA, CDR3 protein. The D gene is left open where the match is weak. Clone size is shown for a subset of rows, as once, few, many or a class of expanded clone.

V gene: TRBV28
clone size: few
J gene: TRBJ1-5
D gene: NA
CDR3 DNA: TGTGCCAGCAGTCTCCCGACGCACCCAGGGCCCCAGCATTTT
CDR3 protein: CASSLPTHPGPQHF

V gene: TRBV7-2
clone size: NA
J gene: TRBJ2-7
D gene: NA
CDR3 DNA: TGTGCCAGCAGCTTATCCCGCTACGAGCAGTACTTC
CDR3 protein: CASSLSRYEQYF

V gene: TRBV4-3
clone size: NA
J gene: TRBJ2-7
D gene: TRBD1
CDR3 DNA: TGCGCCAGCAGCCAAGATCAGAGGACAGGGACGTCGCGGTACTTC
CDR3 protein: CASSQDQRTGTSRYF

V gene: TRBV4-1
clone size: NA
J gene: TRBJ2-1
D gene: TRBD2
CDR3 DNA: TGCGCCAGCAGCCAAGCGACTAGCGGGCGGAGCTCCTACAATGAGCAGTTCTTC
CDR3 protein: CASSQATSGRSSYNEQFF

V gene: TRBV7-9
clone size: medium-sized
J gene: TRBJ1-2
D gene: TRBD1
CDR3 DNA: TGTGCCAGCAGCAAGGACAGGGCAAACGGCTACACCTTC
CDR3 protein: CASSKDRANGYTF

V gene: TRBV7-9
clone size: NA
J gene: TRBJ2-2
D gene: TRBD2
CDR3 DNA: TGTGCCAGCACCATAGTAGGGAGGGCCGAGGACGGGGAGCTGTTTTTT
CDR3 protein: CASTIVGRAEDGELFF

V gene: TRBV2
clone size: NA
J gene: TRBJ2-7
D gene: NA
CDR3 DNA: TGTGCCACCAGGCTTGAGGCAATCGGCGAGCAGTACTTC
CDR3 protein: CATRLEAIGEQYF

V gene: TRBV28
clone size: NA
J gene: TRBJ2-2
D gene: TRBD1
CDR3 DNA: TGTGCCAGCACCAAAAGGGACAGCGGGGAGCTGTTTTTT
CDR3 protein: CASTKRDSGELFF

V gene: TRBV2
clone size: NA
J gene: TRBJ1-1
D gene: NA
CDR3 DNA: TGTGCCAGCCGGCAGGGGATGAACACTGAAGCTTTCTTT
CDR3 protein: CASRQGMNTEAFF

V gene: TRBV6-5
clone size: NA
J gene: TRBJ2-7
D gene: TRBD1
CDR3 DNA: TGTGCCAGCAGTTCTCCCGGGACAGGGCGGTTCGAGCAGTACTTC
CDR3 protein: CASSSPGTGRFEQYF

V gene: TRBV4-1
clone size: NA
J gene: TRBJ2-7
D gene: TRBD2
CDR3 DNA: TGCGCCAGCAGCCAAGAGCCAGCTAGCGGTACCTACGAGCAGTACTTC
CDR3 protein: CASSQEPASGTYEQYF

V gene: TRBV5-1
clone size: NA
J gene: TRBJ2-7
D gene: TRBD1
CDR3 DNA: TGCGCCAGCAGCGGTCGGACAGGCACGAGAGTAACCTACGAGCAGTACTTC
CDR3 protein: CASSGRTGTRVTYEQYF

V gene: TRBV4-2
clone size: NA
J gene: TRBJ2-3
D gene: NA
CDR3 DNA: TGTGCCAGCAGCCAAGTCTCGGTGGTGAGCACAGATACGCAGTATTTT
CDR3 protein: CASSQVSVVSTDTQYF

V gene: TRBV4-3
clone size: few
J gene: TRBJ1-1
D gene: TRBD1
CDR3 DNA: TGCGCCAGCAGCCGACAGGGGGACACTGAAGCTTTCTTT
CDR3 protein: CASSRQGDTEAFF

V gene: TRBV11-2
clone size: NA
J gene: TRBJ2-7
D gene: NA
CDR3 DNA: TGTGCCAGCAGCTTAGCCGTGGACAATTCCTACGAGCAGTACTTC
CDR3 protein: CASSLAVDNSYEQYF

V gene: TRBV7-8
clone size: once
J gene: TRBJ1-2
D gene: TRBD1
CDR3 DNA: TGTGCCAGCAGCCCTAAGGACAGGGGCGGGTATGGCTACACCTTC
CDR3 protein: CASSPKDRGGYGYTF

V gene: TRBV4-1
clone size: NA
J gene: TRBJ1-1
D gene: NA
CDR3 DNA: TGCGCCAGCAGCCTCAAACAGGGCCTGAACACTGAAGCTTTCTTT
CDR3 protein: CASSLKQGLNTEAFF

V gene: TRBV10-3
clone size: once
J gene: TRBJ1-2
D gene: NA
CDR3 DNA: TGTGCCATCAGTGACTCACGGGGAACCCTTAACTATGGCTACACCTTC
CDR3 protein: CAISDSRGTLNYGYTF